The source of this T cell receptor beta chain is a study of tissue T cells after allogeneic stem cell transplantation. Trimming took 1 base from V and 8 from J, leaving 9 bases between them. CDR1 and CDR2 (germline): LGHDT, YNNKEL (reference sequence). The CDR3 loop spans 14 amino acids. Study-level results: The patient cohort was small and clinically heterogeneous, with limited sampling depth.

About this clone itself: The antigen is not known.

Only in-frame clones appear in the TCRdb table, and some are missing; sequencing was by immunoSEQ multiplex PCR. The top ten hold 20% to 30% of the sample, which has some 10,000 clones, 65% seen once. The chain recombines TRBV3-1 (or the pseudogene TRBV3-2) with TRBJ1-6; D may be TRBD1 (6 bases). This TCR was sampled from a male donor at least 60 years old with lung cancer. Specimen: tissue from the stomach, collected at autopsy. The CDR3 sequence is CASSQGAGDSPLHF. For the CDR3, the DNA is TGTGCCAGCAGCCAAGGGGCAGGGGATTCACCCCTCCACTTT.